This T cell receptor beta chain is from a study of T cell changes during pregnancy in multiple sclerosis. CDR1 and CDR2 (germline): GTSNPN, SVGIG (reference sequence). The CDR3 contains 15 residues. V shed 0 bases, J shed 4 bases, and the junction held 3 bases outside the gene matches. Generated by immunoSEQ multiplex PCR, the TCRdb table keeps only in-frame clones and is missing some. The repertoire holds roughly 60,000 clones, with approximately 92% as singletons. This chain uses TRBV30 with TRBJ2-1; the match to TRBD1 covers 10 bases. The source was peripheral blood, collected in the second trimester of pregnancy. This TCR came from a female donor with multiple sclerosis, enrolled in a pregnancy study. As DNA, the CDR3 is TGTGCCTGGAGTGTGGGACAGGGGTTTTACAATGAGCAGTTCTTC. This translates into CAWSVGQGFYNEQFF.